A selection of T cell receptor beta chains follows, all from one sample in a study of T cells after yellow fever vaccination. TCRdb analysed the 5' RACE reads with MiXCR anew, one entry per CDR3 protein. In the table there are around 330,000 distinct CDR3 sequences, around 3.6% of which are singletons. The source was PBMCs, collected on the day of the yellow fever booster vaccination. The receptor source for this set is a man aged 18 to 29 who received the YFV17D yellow fever vaccine. Both conserved end residues are part of each CDR3. Each record gives: V gene, clone size, J gene, D gene, CDR3 protein, CDR3 DNA. A D gene is named only where the DNA matches it firmly. Only part of the rows carry a size: once, few, many, or a class if the clone is expanded.

TRBV6-5,many,TRBJ2-7,TRBD2,CASSYSPSGGDPYEQYF,TGTGCCAGCAGTTACTCGCCTAGCGGGGGGGACCCCTACGAGCAGTACTTC
TRBV4-1,many,TRBJ1-6,TRBD1,CASSRDRGLRNSPLHF,TGCGCCAGCAGCCGGGACAGGGGGCTAAGGAATTCACCCCTCCACTTT
TRBV5-4,NA,TRBJ2-3,NA,CASSTGSQGLDTQYF,TGTGCCAGCAGTACGGGAAGCCAGGGGCTAGATACGCAGTATTTT
TRBV20-1,NA,TRBJ1-2,NA,CSAGRDNYGYTF,TGCAGTGCTGGCCGGGACAACTATGGCTACACCTTC
TRBV7-2,many,TRBJ1-5,NA,CASSWRDTGQPQHF,TGTGCCAGCAGCTGGAGAGATACGGGACAGCCCCAGCATTTT
TRBV24-1,many,TRBJ2-2,TRBD1,CATSDPGQGNTGELFF,TGTGCCACCAGTGATCCCGGACAGGGGAACACCGGGGAGCTGTTTTTT
TRBV20-1,many,TRBJ1-1,NA,CSASFTVNTEAFF,TGCAGTGCTAGTTTCACGGTGAACACTGAAGCTTTCTTT
TRBV29-1,many,TRBJ1-1,NA,CSVDSGYTEAFF,TGCAGCGTTGACAGCGGGTACACTGAAGCTTTCTTT
TRBV19,NA,TRBJ1-6,TRBD1,CATADRVNSPLHF,TGTGCCACTGCCGACAGGGTCAATTCACCCCTCCACTTT
TRBV28,NA,TRBJ1-1,NA,CASSDRGPEAFF,TGTGCCAGCAGCGACCGGGGCCCTGAAGCTTTCTTT
TRBV7-6,many,TRBJ2-1,TRBD2,CASSLGSSGTYNEQFF,TGTGCCAGCAGCTTGGGTTCTAGCGGAACCTACAATGAGCAGTTCTTC
TRBV5-1,few,TRBJ2-5,TRBD1,CASSLDRGASETQYF,TGCGCCAGCAGCCTGGACAGGGGTGCATCGGAGACCCAGTACTTC
TRBV3-1,few,TRBJ1-1,NA,CASSRGQSVAEAFF,TGTGCCAGCAGCCGAGGACAGTCGGTGGCTGAAGCTTTCTTT
TRBV5-1,NA,TRBJ2-2,TRBD2,CASKTSGVTGELFF,TGCGCCAGCAAGACTAGCGGGGTTACCGGGGAGCTGTTTTTT
TRBV6-5,many,TRBJ2-5,TRBD2,CASSRTSEKETQYF,TGTGCCAGCTCTCGGACTAGCGAGAAAGAGACCCAGTACTTC
TRBV6-6,few,TRBJ2-3,NA,CASSQLGESTDTQYF,TGTGCCAGCAGCCAATTGGGGGAAAGCACAGATACGCAGTATTTT
TRBV7-8,many,TRBJ2-3,NA,CASSFRPWLPTGDTQYF,TGTGCCAGCAGCTTCAGGCCGTGGCTTCCAACGGGAGATACGCAGTATTTT
TRBV4-1,few,TRBJ2-3,NA,CASSQDWRGLDTQYF,TGCGCCAGCAGCCAAGATTGGCGGGGACTGGATACGCAGTATTTT
TRBV29-1,NA,TRBJ2-1,TRBD1,CSVHSGTGDRGEQFF,TGCAGCGTCCACTCAGGGACAGGGGATCGGGGTGAGCAGTTCTTC
TRBV5-1,many,TRBJ2-5,NA,CASSLQAYQETQYF,TGCGCCAGCAGCTTGCAGGCTTACCAAGAGACCCAGTACTTC
TRBV20-1,many,TRBJ2-1,NA,CSAPSRGGLSEQFF,TGCAGTGCCCCGAGCAGGGGGGGCCTCAGTGAGCAGTTCTTC
TRBV13,NA,TRBJ2-5,NA,CASSLFGRTGQETQYF,TGTGCCAGCAGCTTATTTGGCCGCACAGGACAAGAGACCCAGTACTTC
TRBV7-3,many,TRBJ2-3,TRBD2,CASSPRLAGDRTDTQYF,TGTGCCAGCAGCCCGCGACTAGCGGGGGATCGGACAGATACGCAGTATTTT
TRBV5-4,NA,TRBJ2-5,NA,CASSLSWSRWETQYF,TGTGCCAGCAGCCTAAGTTGGAGCCGGTGGGAGACCCAGTACTTC